These T cell receptor beta chains were read from a single sample in a study of blood T cell repertoires in COVID-19. Sequenced by immunoSEQ multiplex PCR; TCRdb stores in-frame clones only, minus some. The table has nearly 200,000 clones, 80% to 85% seen once. The sequenced material came from peripheral blood. The receptors were sampled from a human donor in a cohort sampled during active COVID-19. Each CDR3 is given with its conserved first and last residue. A D gene is named only where the DNA matches it firmly.

>TRBD2|TRBJ2-2|TRBV11-2
TGTGCCAGCAGCTTAGTCGGCGGGGGGAACACCGGGGAGCTGTTTTTT
CASSLVGGGNTGELFF
>NA|TRBJ1-5|TRBV2
TGTGCCAGCAGTGCAGGCTACAATCAGCCCCAGCATTTT
CASSAGYNQPQHF
>TRBD2|TRBJ2-3|TRBV19
TGTGCCAGTAGTATAGAGGGGTCGCGGGGGGGTTCAGATACGCAGTATTTT
CASSIEGSRGGSDTQYF
>TRBD1|TRBJ1-2|TRBV20-1
TGCAGTGCTAGTAGACAGGGCTATGGCTACACCTTC
CSASRQGYGYTF
>TRBD2|TRBJ2-2|TRBV9
TGTGCCAGCAGCGTAGGGACTAGCGGGACAGTCGGGGAGCTGTTTTTT
CASSVGTSGTVGELFF
>TRBD2|TRBJ2-1|TRBV11-2
TGTGCCAGCAGCGCCACTAGCGGGGGCTTCTACAATGAGCAGTTCTTC
CASSATSGGFYNEQFF
>NA|TRBJ2-4|TRBV3-1/TRBV3-2
TGTGCCAGCAGCCAAGATTGGCGGGGCATTCAGTACTTC
CASSQDWRGIQYF
>NA|TRBJ2-2|TRBV6-4
TGTGCCAGCAGTGGACTACTGACGGCCGGGGAGCTGTTTTTT
CASSGLLTAGELFF
>TRBD2|TRBJ2-1|TRBV24-1
TGTGCCACCAGTGATGTTGGCGGGGGGGCGAATGAGCAGTTCTTC
CATSDVGGGANEQFF
>NA|TRBJ1-6|TRBV28
TGTGCCAGCAGAACAGATTCACCCCTCCACTTT
CASRTDSPLHF
>TRBD2|TRBJ2-3|TRBV30
TGTGCCTGGAGTGTACGGCGTCTAGCGGGGAGCACAGATACGCAGTATTTT
CAWSVRRLAGSTDTQYF
>TRBD1|TRBJ1-6|TRBV28
TGTGCCAGCAGTTCGGGACAGGGAAATTCACCCCTCCACTTT
CASSSGQGNSPLHF
>TRBD1|TRBJ1-5|TRBV6-5
TGTGCCAGCAGAACAGGGGGCGATGGGAATCAGCCCCAGCATTTT
CASRTGGDGNQPQHF
>NA|TRBJ1-4|TRBV6-5
TGTGCCAGCAGCTATCTCCGAACCCCTAGAGAAAAACTGTTTTTT
CASSYLRTPREKLFF
>TRBD1|TRBJ2-1|TRBV7-2
TGTGCCAGCAGCCCAGGGGGACAGGTATACAATGAGCAGTTCTTC
CASSPGGQVYNEQFF
>TRBD2|TRBJ2-5|TRBV27
TGTGCCAGCAGCGGACGACTAGCGGGAGAACAAGAGACCCAGTACTTC
CASSGRLAGEQETQYF